This T cell receptor (beta chain) was captured in a study of cytomegalovirus exposure and HLA in healthy donors. PCR was performed using 60 Vbeta and 13 Jbeta primers. Clones were sequenced by immunoSEQ multiplex PCR, and TCRdb holds only the in-frame ones, with some missing. The sample consists of fewer than 150,000 clones, 80% of them appearing once. This clone was seen more than once but under ten times. Germline CDR1 is PRHDT and CDR2 is FYEKMQ (reference sequence). The CDR3 extends over 17 amino acids. V was trimmed by 8 bases and J by 1 base, leaving 23 bases between them. V gene TRBV13 combines with J gene TRBJ1-1, with unresolved D. The sequenced sample consisted of PBMCs. This clonotype was sampled from a male donor in good health and CMV-seronegative. The CDR3 nucleotides read TGTGCCAGCGCAATAGGTGGGCCAACCATATCGAACACTGAAGCTTTCTTT. Its translation is CASAIGGPTISNTEAFF.